This record looks at one T cell receptor (beta chain) sequence and its context. The source of the sample is a study of cytomegalovirus exposure and HLA in healthy donors. Trimming at V came to 3 bases and at J to 4 bases, leaving 13 bases not matched to a gene. The CDR3 is 18 residues long. CDR1 is SGHDT and CDR2 is YYEEEE in the germline V gene. Some clones are missing from TCRdb's copy, which holds only in-frame ones; the method was immunoSEQ multiplex PCR. The profile shows about 220,000 clones, 75% to 95% of them singletons. The sequencing input was PBMCs. The chain combines TRBV5-6 with TRBJ1-4; 9 positions agree with TRBD1. The source is a woman between 18 and 29 years old in good health and CMV-seronegative. The CDR3 protein is CASSSKYTTGGHNEKLFF. The CDR3 DNA sequence: TGTGCCAGCAGCTCTAAATATACTACAGGGGGCCATAATGAAAAACTGTTTTTT.